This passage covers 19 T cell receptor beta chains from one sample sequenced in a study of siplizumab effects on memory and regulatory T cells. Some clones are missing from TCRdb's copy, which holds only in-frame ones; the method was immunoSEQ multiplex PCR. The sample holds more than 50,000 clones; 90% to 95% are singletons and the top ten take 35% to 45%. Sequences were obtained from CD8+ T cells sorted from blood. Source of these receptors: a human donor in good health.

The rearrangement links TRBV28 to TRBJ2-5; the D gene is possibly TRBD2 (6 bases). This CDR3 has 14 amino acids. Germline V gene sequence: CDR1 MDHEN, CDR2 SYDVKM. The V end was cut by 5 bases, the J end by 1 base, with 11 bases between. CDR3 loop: CASSILASQETQYF. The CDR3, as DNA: TGTGCCAGCAGTATTCTAGCGAGCCAAGAGACCCAGTACTTC.

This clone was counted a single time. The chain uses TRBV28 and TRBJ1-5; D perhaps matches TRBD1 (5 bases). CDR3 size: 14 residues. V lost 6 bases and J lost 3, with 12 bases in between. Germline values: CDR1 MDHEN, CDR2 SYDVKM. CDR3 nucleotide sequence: TGTGCCAGCAGATCGACAGAGCACAATCAGCCCCAGCATTTT. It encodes CASRSTEHNQPQHF.

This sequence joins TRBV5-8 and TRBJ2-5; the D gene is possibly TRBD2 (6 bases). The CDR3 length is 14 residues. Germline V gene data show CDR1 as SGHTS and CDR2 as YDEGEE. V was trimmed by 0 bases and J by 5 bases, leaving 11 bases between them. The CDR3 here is CASSLADGGETQYF. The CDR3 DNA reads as TGTGCCAGCAGCTTGGCCGATGGGGGGGAGACCCAGTACTTC.

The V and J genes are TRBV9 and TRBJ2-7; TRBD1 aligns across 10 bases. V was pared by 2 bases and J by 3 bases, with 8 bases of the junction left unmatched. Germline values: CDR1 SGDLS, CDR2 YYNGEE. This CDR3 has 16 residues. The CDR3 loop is CASSVGKGQGFYEQYF. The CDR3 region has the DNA TGTGCCAGCAGCGTCGGTAAGGGACAGGGGTTCTACGAGCAGTACTTC.

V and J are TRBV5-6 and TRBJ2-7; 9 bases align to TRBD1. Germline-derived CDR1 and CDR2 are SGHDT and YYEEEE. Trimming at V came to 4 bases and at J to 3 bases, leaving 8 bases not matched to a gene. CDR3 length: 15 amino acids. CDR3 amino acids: CASSNGGTGSYEQYF. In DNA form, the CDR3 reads TGTGCCAGCAGCAACGGCGGGACAGGGAGCTACGAGCAGTACTTC.

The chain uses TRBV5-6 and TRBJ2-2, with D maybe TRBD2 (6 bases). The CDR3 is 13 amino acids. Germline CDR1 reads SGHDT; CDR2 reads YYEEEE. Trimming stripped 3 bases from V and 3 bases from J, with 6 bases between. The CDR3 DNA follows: TGTGCCAGCAGCTGGGGGGACACCGGGGAGCTGTTTTTT. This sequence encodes CASSWGDTGELFF.

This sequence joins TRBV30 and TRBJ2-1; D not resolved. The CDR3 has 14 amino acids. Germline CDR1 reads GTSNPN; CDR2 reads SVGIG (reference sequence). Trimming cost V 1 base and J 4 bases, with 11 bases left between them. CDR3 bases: TGTGCCTGGAGTGACATTTCCTCTTACAATGAGCAGTTCTTC. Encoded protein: CAWSDISSYNEQFF.

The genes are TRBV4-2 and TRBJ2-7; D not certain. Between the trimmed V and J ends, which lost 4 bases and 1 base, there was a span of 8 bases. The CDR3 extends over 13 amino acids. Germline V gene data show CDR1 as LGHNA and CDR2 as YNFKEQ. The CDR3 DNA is TGTGCCAGCAGCCCATTCCGGTCCTACGAGCAGTACTTC. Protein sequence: CASSPFRSYEQYF.

The CDR3 sequence is CASSLIRGLDYGYTF. As DNA, the CDR3 is TGTGCCAGCAGCTTAATCCGGGGGCTTGACTATGGCTACACCTTC. V usage is TRBV11-2 and J usage is TRBJ1-2; the D gene is possibly TRBD1 (6 bases). CDR3 length: 15 residues. Trimming cost V 2 bases and J 3 bases, with 13 bases left between them. Per germline, CDR1 SGHAT and CDR2 FQNNGV.

This CDR3 is CAKPGLPDGDPRLGGDEQFF. The CDR3 region has the DNA TGTGCCAAACCAGGCCTTCCCGACGGCGACCCTCGACTAGGGGGGGATGAGCAGTTCTTC. V and J are TRBV19 and TRBJ2-1, with D perhaps TRBD2 (7 bases). The CDR3 covers 20 residues. V gave up 10 bases and J gave up 8 bases, with 39 bases separating them. CDR1 and CDR2 from the germline V gene are LNHDA and SQIVND (reference sequence).

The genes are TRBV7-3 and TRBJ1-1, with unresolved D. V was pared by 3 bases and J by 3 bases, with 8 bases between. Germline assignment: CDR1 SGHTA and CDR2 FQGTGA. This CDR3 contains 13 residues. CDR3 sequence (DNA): TGTGCCAGCAGCTTCGTTGCGGACACTGAAGCTTTCTTT. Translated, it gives CASSFVADTEAFF.

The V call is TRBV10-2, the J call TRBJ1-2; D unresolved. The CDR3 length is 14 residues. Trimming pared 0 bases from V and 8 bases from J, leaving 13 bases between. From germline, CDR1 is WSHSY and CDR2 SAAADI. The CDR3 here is CASSESGPGFGYTF. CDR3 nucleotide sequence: TGCGCCAGCAGTGAGTCGGGCCCCGGATTCGGCTACACCTTC.

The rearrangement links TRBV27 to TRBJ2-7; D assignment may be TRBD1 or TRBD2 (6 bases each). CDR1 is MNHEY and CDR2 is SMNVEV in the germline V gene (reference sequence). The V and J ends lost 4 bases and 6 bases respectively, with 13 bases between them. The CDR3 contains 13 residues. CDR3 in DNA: TGTGCCAGCAGTTCCCTAGGGGGGCGCGAGCAGTACTTC. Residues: CASSSLGGREQYF.

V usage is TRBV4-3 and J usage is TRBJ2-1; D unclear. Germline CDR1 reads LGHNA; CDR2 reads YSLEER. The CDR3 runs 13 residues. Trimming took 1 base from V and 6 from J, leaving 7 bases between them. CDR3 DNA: TGCGCCAGCAGCCAAGGCGTGGTCAATGAGCAGTTCTTC. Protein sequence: CASSQGVVNEQFF.

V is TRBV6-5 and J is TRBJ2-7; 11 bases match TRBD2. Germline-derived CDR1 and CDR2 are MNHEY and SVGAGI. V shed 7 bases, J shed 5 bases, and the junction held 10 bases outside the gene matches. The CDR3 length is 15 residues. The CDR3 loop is CASTKYSGRAHEQYF. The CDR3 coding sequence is TGTGCCAGCACCAAATATAGCGGGAGGGCCCACGAGCAGTACTTC.

DNA for the CDR3: TGTGCCAGCAAACAGACAGCCTCGGCAATTGAGACCCAGTACTTC. As protein: CASKQTASAIETQYF. The chain is built from TRBV5-5 and TRBJ2-5; TRBD1 is a possible D gene (5 bases). The CDR3 spans 15 residues. Trimming left V 6 bases short and J 5 bases short, with 20 bases between. CDR1 is SGHKS and CDR2 is YYEKEE in the germline V gene (reference sequence).

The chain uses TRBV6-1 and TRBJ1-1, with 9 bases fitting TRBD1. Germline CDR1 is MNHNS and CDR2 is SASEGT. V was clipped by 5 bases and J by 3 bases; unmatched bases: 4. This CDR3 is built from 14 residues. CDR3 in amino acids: CASSRDRDHTEAFF. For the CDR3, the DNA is TGTGCCAGCAGTCGGGACAGGGATCACACTGAAGCTTTCTTT.

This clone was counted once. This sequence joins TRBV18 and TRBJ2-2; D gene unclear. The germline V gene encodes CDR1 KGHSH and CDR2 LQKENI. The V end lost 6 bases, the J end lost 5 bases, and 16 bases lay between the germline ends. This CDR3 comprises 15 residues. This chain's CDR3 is CASSPPVYGTGELFF. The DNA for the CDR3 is TGTGCCAGCTCCCCCCCGGTATATGGAACCGGGGAGCTGTTTTTT.

The CDR3 sequence: CAISRGRGYNEQFF. The CDR3 DNA reads as TGTGCCATCAGTCGCGGGAGAGGCTACAATGAGCAGTTCTTC. The V call is TRBV10-3, the J call TRBJ2-1; TRBD2 matches 7 bases. With V trimmed by 5 bases and J by 3 bases, 4 bases remained unmatched. The CDR3 contains 14 residues. In germline, CDR1 is ENHRY, CDR2 SYGVKD.